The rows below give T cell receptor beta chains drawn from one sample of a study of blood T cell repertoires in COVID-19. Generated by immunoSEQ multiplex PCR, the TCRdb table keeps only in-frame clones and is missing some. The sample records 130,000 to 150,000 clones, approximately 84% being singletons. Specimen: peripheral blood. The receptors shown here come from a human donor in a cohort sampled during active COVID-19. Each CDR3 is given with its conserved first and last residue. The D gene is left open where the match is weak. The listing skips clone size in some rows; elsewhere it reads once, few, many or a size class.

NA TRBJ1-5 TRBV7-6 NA TGTGCCAGCAGCTTAGAGCCCTCAAATCAGCCCCAGCATTTT CASSLEPSNQPQHF
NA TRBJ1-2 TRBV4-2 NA TGTGCCAGCAGCCCTTATCCTACAGGAACGGACGGCTACACCTTC CASSPYPTGTDGYTF
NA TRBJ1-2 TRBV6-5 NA TGTGCCAGCAGTCTGGGTGGGGGCGCGAGCTATGGCTACACCTTC CASSLGGGASYGYTF
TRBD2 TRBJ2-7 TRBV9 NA TGTGCCAGCAGCACCAGACTAGCCCACGAGCAGTACTTC CASSTRLAHEQYF
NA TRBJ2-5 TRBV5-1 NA TGCGCCAGCAGCTTTGAGGGTCTCGCCCAAGAGACCCAGTACTTC CASSFEGLAQETQYF
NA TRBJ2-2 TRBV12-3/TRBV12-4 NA TGTGCCAGCAGTCCAGGGGTTGCCGGGGAGCTGTTTTTT CASSPGVAGELFF
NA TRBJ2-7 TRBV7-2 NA TGTGCCAGCAGCTTAGTGGACAGCGAGCAGTACTTC CASSLVDSEQYF
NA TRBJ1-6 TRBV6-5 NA TGTGCCAGCAGTTACTCGAGGCAGGGGAATTCACCCCTCCACTTT CASSYSRQGNSPLHF
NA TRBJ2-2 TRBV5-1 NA TGCGCCAGCAGCTTGCGGGCAGGGTTTAGCACCGGGGAGCTGTTTTTT CASSLRAGFSTGELFF
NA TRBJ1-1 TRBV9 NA TGTGCCAGCAGCGTGGACTCCTTTATGGGCCAAAAGACTGAAGCTTTCTTT CASSVDSFMGQKTEAFF
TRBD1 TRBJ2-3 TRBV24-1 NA TGTGCCACCAGTGACAAGGACAGGGGGCCGGATACGCAGTATTTT CATSDKDRGPDTQYF
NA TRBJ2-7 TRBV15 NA TGTGCCACCGCGAGTGGTAACCTCGGCGAGCAGTACTTC CATASGNLGEQYF
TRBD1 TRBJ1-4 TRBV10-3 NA TGTGCCATCAGTGCGACGGGACAGGGCACAACTAATGAAAAACTGTTTTTT CAISATGQGTTNEKLFF
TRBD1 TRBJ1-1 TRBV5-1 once TGCGCCAGCAGCCCGGACAGGGGTATGAACACTGAAGCTTTCTTT CASSPDRGMNTEAFF
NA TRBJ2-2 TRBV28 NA TGTGCCAGCAGGCCAACAGGGTTAGGCACCGGGGAGCTGTTTTTT CASRPTGLGTGELFF
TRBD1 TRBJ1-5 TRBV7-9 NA TGTGCCAGCAGCTTGACAGGGGATAGGCCCCAGCATTTT CASSLTGDRPQHF
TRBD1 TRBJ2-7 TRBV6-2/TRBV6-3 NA TGTGCCAGCAGCCTCGGACAGGGGGGAGACTACGAGCAGTACTTC CASSLGQGGDYEQYF
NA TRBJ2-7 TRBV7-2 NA TGTGCCAGCAGCTTAAATAGGCGGGACTACGAGCAGTACTTC CASSLNRRDYEQYF
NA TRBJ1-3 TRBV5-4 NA TGTGCCAGCAGCTTGAGAGGCGGAAACACCATATATTTT CASSLRGGNTIYF
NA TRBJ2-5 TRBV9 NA TGTGCCAGCAGCGTAGGACTAGAAGAGACCCAGTACTTC CASSVGLEETQYF
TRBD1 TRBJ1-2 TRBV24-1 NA TGTGCCACCAGTCGACAGGGGAACTATGGCTACACCTTC CATSRQGNYGYTF
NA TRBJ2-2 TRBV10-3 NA TGTGCCATCAGTGAGAGAGACACCTACACCGGGGAGCTGTTTTTT CAISERDTYTGELFF
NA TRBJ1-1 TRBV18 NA TGTGCCAGCTCACCACGGGGCGAGAACACTGAAGCTTTCTTT CASSPRGENTEAFF
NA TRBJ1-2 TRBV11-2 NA TGTGCCAGCAGCTTAGCTGTCGCAGGTAACTATGGCTACACCTTC CASSLAVAGNYGYTF
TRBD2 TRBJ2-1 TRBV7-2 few TGTGCCAGCAGCCGCGGGGGGGCTATCAATGAGCAGTTCTTC CASSRGGAINEQFF
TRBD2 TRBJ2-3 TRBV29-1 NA TGCAGCGTTTTTGATCCCCTAAGACTAGCGGGGAAGGGAAATACGCAGTATTTT CSVFDPLRLAGKGNTQYF
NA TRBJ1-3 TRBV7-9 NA TGTGCCAGCAGCCGACAGGTAGCCTCTGGAAACACCATATATTTT CASSRQVASGNTIYF
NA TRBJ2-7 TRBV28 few TGTGCCAGCAGTTCTAGGCCTCTCGCTTGGCAGTACTTC CASSSRPLAWQYF
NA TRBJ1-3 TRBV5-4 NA TGTGCCAGCAGCTTGCAGGGTCTCACTGGAAACACCATATATTTT CASSLQGLTGNTIYF
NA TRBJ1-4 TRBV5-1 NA TGCGCCAGCAGCTTCAGGGTTGAAAAACTGTTTTTT CASSFRVEKLFF
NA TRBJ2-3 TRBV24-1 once TGTGCCACCAGTGACTCACTCCTGGGCGGGGGCACAGATACGCAGTATTTT CATSDSLLGGGTDTQYF
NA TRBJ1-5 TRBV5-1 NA TGCGCCAGCAGCTTGGTGCCAGGGGACCAGCCCCAGCATTTT CASSLVPGDQPQHF
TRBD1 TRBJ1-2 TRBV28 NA TGTGCCAGCAGTCGCTCGGGACAGGACTATGGCTACACCTTC CASSRSGQDYGYTF
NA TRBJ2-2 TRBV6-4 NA TGTGCCAGCAGCCCACAGGGAGGGACCGGGGAGCTGTTTTTT CASSPQGGTGELFF
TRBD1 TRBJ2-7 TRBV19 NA TGTGCCAGTAGTATAGGCCAGGGGGCCCACGAGCAGTACTTC CASSIGQGAHEQYF
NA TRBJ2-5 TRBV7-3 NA TGTGCCAGCAGCGCCCTGGGGACTCACCAAGAGACCCAGTACTTC CASSALGTHQETQYF